The 29 T cell receptor beta chains below come from one sample, sequenced in a study of early T cells in non-severe SARS-CoV-2 infection. TCRdb analysed the 5' RACE reads with MiXCR anew, one entry per CDR3 protein. Of some 42,000 distinct CDR3 sequences listed, approximately 5.9% were seen once; the top ten hold around 8%. The starting material was whole blood, obtained at baseline. The receptors derive from an adult who was a healthcare worker with PCR-confirmed SARS-CoV-2 infection or an uninfected control (not recorded which).

This clonotype showed up just a few times. V and J are TRBV4-3 and TRBJ2-3, with 11 positions matching TRBD2. The junction had 13 bases not matched to a gene; V was cut back by 3 bases and J by 5 bases. The CDR3 loop spans 18 amino acids. Germline CDR1 and CDR2: LGHNA and YSLEER. CDR3 sequence: CASSQDIAGGLLEDTQYF. For the CDR3, the DNA is TGCGCCAGCAGCCAGGACATAGCGGGGGGGCTCTTGGAAGATACGCAGTATTTT.

This clonotype was counted a few times. The rearrangement links TRBV10-3 to TRBJ2-7; D remains ambiguous. V dropped 0 bases and J dropped 11 bases, with 14 bases sitting between them. This CDR3 region has 13 residues. Germline V CDR1 and CDR2: ENHRY, SYGVKD. The chain's CDR3 is CAISESNGYSEYF. The CDR3 region has the DNA TGTGCCATCAGTGAGTCGAACGGGTATTCGGAGTACTTC.

This clonotype was seen at least ten times. This chain connects TRBV10-3 to TRBJ1-5; TRBD1 aligns across 8 bases. Trimming at V came to 3 bases and at J to 4 bases, leaving 2 bases not matched to a gene. The CDR3 is made up of 14 amino acids. CDR1 ENHRY and CDR2 SYGVKD come from the germline V gene. The CDR3 is CAISERDRNQPQHF. DNA for the CDR3: TGTGCCATCAGTGAAAGGGACAGGAATCAGCCCCAGCATTTT.

This clonotype was recorded at least ten times. The J gene is TRBJ2-1, the V gene TRBV5-6; perhaps D is TRBD1 or TRBD2 (6 bases each). The CDR3 sequence is 17 residues long. V lost 0 bases to trimming and J lost 0 bases, with 13 bases between them. Germline loops: CDR1 SGHDT, CDR2 YYEEEE. In DNA form, the CDR3 reads TGTGCCAGCAGCTTGGGGAGTCGGGGGCGCTCCTACAATGAGCAGTTCTTC. It codes for CASSLGSRGRSYNEQFF.

This clonotype was counted at least ten times. This rearrangement joins TRBV7-7 to TRBJ2-3, with 8 bases matching TRBD2. The CDR3 consists of 15 residues. After removal of 5 bases from V and 2 bases from J, the junction contained 6 bases not matched to a gene. Germline CDR1 reads SSHAT; CDR2 reads FNYEAQ (reference sequence). This CDR3 is CASSASGRYTDTQYF. The CDR3 bases are TGTGCCAGCAGCGCTAGCGGGCGATACACAGATACGCAGTATTTT.

This clonotype appeared many times. This chain uses TRBV20-1 with TRBJ1-6; D gene unclear. The ends were cut back, 0 bases at V and 5 bases at J, with 11 bases in the middle. The germline gives CDR1 DFQATT, CDR2 SNEGSKA (reference sequence). The CDR3 sequence is 15 residues long. Here the CDR3 reads CSARDLNRDNSPLHF. The CDR3 DNA sequence: TGCAGTGCTAGAGATTTGAACCGGGATAATTCACCCCTCCACTTT.

This clonotype was observed a few times. The rearrangement links TRBV7-6 to TRBJ2-7, with TRBD2 matching over 9 bases. The V segment lost 3 bases and the J segment 2 bases; nucleotides outside the gene matches: 8. The CDR3 is 16 amino acids. The germline gives CDR1 SGHVS, CDR2 FNYEAQ. This CDR3 is CASSFFSAGGTYEQYF. DNA of the CDR3: TGTGCCAGCAGCTTTTTCTCAGCGGGGGGTACCTACGAGCAGTACTTC.

This clonotype was detected a few times. The chain combines TRBV12-3 or TRBV12-4 with TRBJ1-3; D remains ambiguous. CDR3 length equals 15 residues. V was clipped by 3 bases and J by 0 bases, with 9 bases between them. The CDR3 DNA sequence: TGTGCCAGCAGTTTCTCGGTGACCTCTGGAAACACCATATATTTT. This codes for CASSFSVTSGNTIYF.

The table lists this clonotype with many counts. The gene calls are TRBV4-2 and TRBJ2-1, with unresolved D. In germline, CDR1 is LGHNA, CDR2 YNFKEQ. The CDR3 is 11 amino acids. The V and J ends lost 1 base and 8 bases respectively, with 3 bases between them. The CDR3 spells CASSQAHEQFF. The CDR3 DNA follows: TGTGCCAGCAGCCAAGCCCATGAGCAGTTCTTC.

This clonotype was seen ten or more times. The CDR3 sequence is CASSLGQGVQPQHF. DNA for the CDR3: TGTGCCAGCAGCTTAGGGCAGGGTGTTCAGCCCCAGCATTTT. J is TRBJ1-5 and V is TRBV7-9; D might be TRBD1 (5 bases). Per the germline V gene, CDR1 is SEHNR and CDR2 is FQNEAQ (reference sequence). V lost 1 base to trimming and J lost 6 bases, with 10 bases between them. The CDR3 has 14 residues.

This clonotype was detected ten times or more. The chain joins TRBV24-1 to TRBJ2-3, with D uncertain. In germline, CDR1 is KGHDR, CDR2 SFDVKD. This CDR3 contains 12 residues. The V end was cut by 1 base, the J end by 4 bases, with 2 bases between. The CDR3 DNA is TGTGCCACCAGTGATTTCGCAGATACGCAGTATTTT. It yields the protein CATSDFADTQYF.

This clonotype was seen ten or more times. V is TRBV18 and J is TRBJ1-4; 7 nucleotides align to TRBD1. Germline trimming cut 2 bases from V and 6 bases from J; bases unmatched to any gene: 0. Germline lookup yields CDR1 KGHSH and CDR2 LQKENI. CDR3 length: 13 amino acids. The CDR3 sequence: CASSPGQDEKLFF. As DNA, the CDR3 is TGTGCCAGCTCACCAGGACAGGATGAAAAACTGTTTTTT.

In its sample, this clonotype was seen many times. The gene calls are TRBV6-5 and TRBJ1-6, with 8 bases matching TRBD1. CDR1 and CDR2 (germline): MNHEY, SVGAGI. The CDR3 totals 17 residues. The V and J ends lost 5 bases and 0 bases, in that order; junction bases with no gene match: 6. The chain's CDR3 is CASSRQGKGSYNSPLHF. In nucleotides, the CDR3 is TGTGCCAGCAGTCGACAGGGGAAGGGCTCCTATAATTCACCCCTCCACTTT.

This clonotype was recorded many times. The chain employs TRBV7-2 and TRBJ2-3; D uncertain. CDR1 is SGHTA, CDR2 FQGNSA, per germline. This CDR3 is 13 amino acids long. The V gene lost 5 bases and the J gene lost 2 bases, with 8 bases spanning the gap. The CDR3 DNA reads as TGTGCCAGCAGCGCCCCCCCCACAGATACGCAGTATTTT. It translates to CASSAPPTDTQYF.

A few counts support this clonotype. The chain combines TRBV9 with TRBJ1-6; D is unresolved. The CDR3 extends over 14 amino acids. Trimming left V 0 bases short and J 5 bases short, with 6 bases between. Germline V gives CDR1 SGDLS, CDR2 YYNGEE. CDR3: CASSVGPDNSPLHF. The DNA of the CDR3 is TGTGCCAGCAGCGTAGGGCCTGATAATTCACCCCTCCACTTT.

This clonotype was seen a few times. The CDR3 reads CAWLPSSPYNEQFF. The DNA for the CDR3 is TGTGCCTGGCTTCCCTCTTCCCCCTACAATGAGCAGTTCTTC. V and J are TRBV30 and TRBJ2-1; D is uncertain. V was pared by 5 bases and J by 2 bases, with 13 bases between. CDR3 size: 14 residues. Germline V gives CDR1 GTSNPN, CDR2 SVGIG (reference sequence).

This clonotype has a count of ten or more. The chain links TRBV11-2 to TRBJ1-1; D possibly corresponds to TRBD1 (6 bases). The ends were cut back, 2 bases at V and 5 bases at J, with 18 bases in the middle. The length of the CDR3 is 16 residues. The germline CDR1 and CDR2 sequences are SGHAT and FQNNGV. CDR3 DNA sequence: TGTGCCAGCAGCTTAAGCGCACAGGGTCGAGGGACTGAAGCTTTCTTT. Protein: CASSLSAQGRGTEAFF.

Details on this clonotype: A much larger clone lies a single base off, so this may be a read error. The V gene is TRBV4-1, the J gene TRBJ1-1; D gene unclear. CDR1 and CDR2 from the germline V gene are MGHRA and YSYEKL. The CDR3 contains 12 residues. The CDR3 region is CASSKDAVRAFF. CDR3 sequence (DNA): TGCGCCAGCAGCAAAGATGCAGTACGAGCTTTCTTT.

To note about this clonotype: Since a far larger clone is one base different, this is likely a read error. The chain couples TRBV11-2 to TRBJ1-1; D not resolved. The V gene's germline CDR1 is SGHAT and CDR2 FQNNGV. Trimming removed 1 base from V and 1 base from J, with 4 bases in between. The CDR3 runs to 13 residues. In DNA form, the CDR3 reads TGTGCCAGCAGCTTAGCGGGGAACACTGAAGCTTTCTTT. It is translated as CASSLAGNTEAFF.

This clonotype was seen more than once but under ten times. V is TRBV5-1 and J is TRBJ2-2; D is possibly TRBD2 (6 bases). Trimming removed 5 bases at V and 3 bases at J, with 11 bases between. CDR3 length equals 14 residues. Germline CDR1 SGHRS, CDR2 YFSETQ. This CDR3 is CASSRDLYTGELFF. The CDR3 nucleotides read TGCGCCAGCAGTCGGGACTTATACACCGGGGAGCTGTTTTTT.

This clonotype was seen only a few times. The V and J genes are TRBV10-3 and TRBJ2-7, with D possibly being TRBD2 (6 bases). The germline V and J ends were trimmed by 2 bases and 2 bases, with 16 bases remaining between them. The CDR3 totals 16 residues. The V gene's germline CDR1 is ENHRY and CDR2 SYGVKD. CDR3 sequence reads: CAISEAATSQTYEQYF. The DNA of the CDR3 is TGTGCCATCAGTGAGGCGGCGACTAGTCAAACCTACGAGCAGTACTTC.

The chain uses TRBV20-1 and TRBJ1-2; possible D gene TRBD1, 5 bases. V was pared by 6 bases and J by 6 bases, with 14 bases between. This CDR3 is built from 12 residues. Germline CDR1 is DFQATT and CDR2 is SNEGSKA (reference sequence). The CDR3 region has the DNA TGCAGTGCCCCTAAGGGGCGGGATGGCTACACCTTC. The encoded protein is CSAPKGRDGYTF.

At least ten counts were recorded for this clonotype. The chain carries TRBV24-1 and TRBJ1-1, with D perhaps TRBD1 (5 bases). Trimming removed 6 bases from V and 2 bases from J, with 9 bases in between. There are 13 residues in the CDR3. Germline CDR1 and CDR2: KGHDR and SFDVKD. CDR3 residues: CATSTGANTEAFF. Written as DNA, the CDR3 is TGTGCCACCAGTACCGGGGCCAACACTGAAGCTTTCTTT.

V is TRBV6-6 and J is TRBJ2-3; 9 bases align to TRBD2. The CDR3 runs 16 residues. The ends lost 0 bases at V and 3 bases at J; junction bases unmatched: 4. Germline V CDR1 and CDR2: MNHNY, SVGAGI (reference sequence). The CDR3 DNA reads as TGTGCCAGCAGTTACTCGAGGACTAGCGTGACAGATACGCAGTATTTT. This codes for CASSYSRTSVTDTQYF.

This clonotype was seen at least ten times. The chain carries TRBV7-2 and TRBJ2-5; 10 bases are shared with TRBD2. V lost 5 bases to trimming and J lost 1 base; unmatched junction nucleotides: 7. This CDR3 is built from 16 residues. The germline gives CDR1 SGHTA, CDR2 FQGNSA. The CDR3 coding sequence is TGTGCCAGCAGCCCCAGCGGGGGGGGTTTCCAAGAGACCCAGTACTTC. Its translation: CASSPSGGGFQETQYF.

In this sample, this clonotype turned up a few times. The chain carries TRBV19 and TRBJ2-3, with D uncertain. Trimming pared 6 bases from V and 0 bases from J, leaving 4 bases between. The CDR3 consists of 12 residues. The germline V gene encodes CDR1 LNHDA and CDR2 SQIVND (reference sequence). CDR3 sequence reads: CASSTSTDTQYF. In DNA form, the CDR3 reads TGTGCCAGTAGCACTAGCACAGATACGCAGTATTTT.

This clonotype was seen repeatedly, ten times or more. The genes are TRBV20-1 and TRBJ2-7; 13 positions match TRBD2. The CDR3 loop spans 15 amino acids. J lost 0 bases, V lost 5 bases, and 4 bases had no gene match. Germline V gene sequence: CDR1 DFQATT, CDR2 SNEGSKA (reference sequence). The CDR3 nucleotides read TGCAGTGCTGTAGGACTAGCGGGGGCCTCCTACGAGCAGTACTTC. Its protein product is CSAVGLAGASYEQYF.

There are many counts of this clonotype. The gene calls are TRBV19 and TRBJ1-5; D gene unclear. CDR1 LNHDA and CDR2 SQIVND come from the germline V gene (reference sequence). The CDR3 totals 11 residues. V dropped 10 bases and J dropped 6 bases, with 10 bases sitting between them. Here the CDR3 reads CATGRSQPQHF. The DNA for the CDR3 is TGTGCCACCGGGCGTAGTCAGCCCCAGCATTTT.

The chain has TRBV2 and TRBJ1-4, with D unresolved. Trimming left V 4 bases short and J 7 bases short, with 13 bases between. The CDR3 is made up of 14 amino acids. Per germline, CDR1 SNHLY and CDR2 FYNNEI. DNA for the CDR3: TGTGCCAGCAGTGGACTCCTGAGCTCTGAAAAACTGTTTTTT. Residues: CASSGLLSSEKLFF.